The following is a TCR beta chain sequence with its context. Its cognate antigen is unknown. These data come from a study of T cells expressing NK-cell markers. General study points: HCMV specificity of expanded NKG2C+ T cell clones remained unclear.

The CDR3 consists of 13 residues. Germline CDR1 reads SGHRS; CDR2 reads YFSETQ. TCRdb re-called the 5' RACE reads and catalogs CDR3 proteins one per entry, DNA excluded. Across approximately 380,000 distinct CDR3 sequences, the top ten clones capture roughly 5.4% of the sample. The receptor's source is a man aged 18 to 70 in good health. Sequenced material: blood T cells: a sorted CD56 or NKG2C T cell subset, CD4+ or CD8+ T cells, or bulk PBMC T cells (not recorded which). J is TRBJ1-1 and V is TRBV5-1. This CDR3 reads CASSLVTSTEAFF. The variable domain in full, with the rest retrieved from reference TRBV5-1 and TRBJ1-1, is KAGVTQTPRYLIKTRGQQVTLSCSPISGHRSVSWYQQTPGQGLQFLFEYFSETQRNKGNFPGRFSGRQFSNSRSEMNVSTLELGDSALYLCASSLVTSTEAFFGQGTRLTVV.